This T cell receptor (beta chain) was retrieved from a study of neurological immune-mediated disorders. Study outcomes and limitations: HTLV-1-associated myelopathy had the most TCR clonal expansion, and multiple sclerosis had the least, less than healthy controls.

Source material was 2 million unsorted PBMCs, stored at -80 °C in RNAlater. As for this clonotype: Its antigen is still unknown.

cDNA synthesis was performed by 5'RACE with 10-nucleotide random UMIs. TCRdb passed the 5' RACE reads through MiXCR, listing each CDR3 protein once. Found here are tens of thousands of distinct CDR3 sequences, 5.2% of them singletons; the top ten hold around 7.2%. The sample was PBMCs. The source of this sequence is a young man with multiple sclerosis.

The CDR3 DNA follows: TGTGCCAGTAGCCCCGGACAGGGGAACACCGGGGAGCTGTTTTTT. It codes for CASSPGQGNTGELFF. The chain couples TRBV19 to TRBJ2-2; 8 bases are shared with TRBD1. CDR1 is LNHDA and CDR2 is SQIVND in the germline V gene (reference sequence). V lost 6 bases to trimming and J lost 1 base; unmatched junction nucleotides: 4. CDR3 length equals 15 residues.